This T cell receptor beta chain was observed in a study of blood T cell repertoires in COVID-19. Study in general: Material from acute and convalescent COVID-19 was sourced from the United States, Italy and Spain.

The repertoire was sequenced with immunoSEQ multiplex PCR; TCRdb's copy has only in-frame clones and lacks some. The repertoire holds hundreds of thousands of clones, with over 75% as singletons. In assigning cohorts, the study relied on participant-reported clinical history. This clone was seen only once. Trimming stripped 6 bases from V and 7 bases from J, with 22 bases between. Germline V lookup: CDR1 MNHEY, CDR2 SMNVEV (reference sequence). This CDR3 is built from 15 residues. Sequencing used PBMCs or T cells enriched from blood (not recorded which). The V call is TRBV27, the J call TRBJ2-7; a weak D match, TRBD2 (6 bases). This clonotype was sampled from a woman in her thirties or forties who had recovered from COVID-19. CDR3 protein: CASRARSGFMGEQYF. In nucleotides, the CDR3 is TGTGCCAGCAGGGCCAGAAGCGGGTTTATGGGGGAGCAGTACTTC.